Described below is a single TCR beta chain sequence and its context. Many counts were recorded for this clonotype. No antigen is known for it. It has no much larger one-base neighbor in the sample; base qualities were not kept. Reading the label with the study, this specimen's treatment or condition is: allogeneic hematopoietic cell transplantation with graft depleted of TCRalphabeta T cells and CD19 B cells. Transplant recipients were children who received TCRalphabeta/CD19-depleted allogeneic hematopoietic cell grafts. The source of the sample is a study of T-cell reconstitution after alpha-beta-depleted transplantation in children (TCRdb year 2016). About the study as a whole: T-cell immune reconstitution after TCRalphabeta/CD19-depleted allogeneic hematopoietic cell transplantation in children was quantitatively tracked in the study by means of TCR repertoire profiling. The research as a whole found: The frequencies of hyperexpanded clones fell over the following months, and after one year, T-cell counts and TCRbeta diversity were mostly attributed to newly produced T cells. In some patients, the high TCRbeta diversity seen at day 60 was put down to recipient T cells and intrathymic progenitors that had survived conditioning. The apparently early alphabetaT-cell count recovery about two months after transplant was reportedly dependent on only several hundred rapidly expanded clones derived from non-depleted graft cells.

Trimming leaves V shorter by 4 bases and J shorter by 3 bases, with the junction holding 9 bases beyond the gene matches. The CDR3 has 16 amino acids, counting the end cysteine and phenylalanine. The only DNA kept is the CDR3, 48 bases in frame from the first base. CDR1 and CDR2 are drawn from the germline V gene: ENHRY, SYGVKD. Receptor libraries were prepared by PCR. The sequencing machine was an Illumina HiSeq 2500. TCR library preparation used molecular barcoding, with unique molecular identifiers applied to normalize quantification of the TCRbeta repertoire. TCRdb ran its own pipeline on the public reads, namely fastp trimming at Q25 and MiXCR clone calling, and kept in-frame beta chains. Every distinct CDR3 protein forms one entry, paired with its most common genes and DNA. Present in this sample are about 300,000 distinct CDR3 sequences, over 7% of which were seen just once. Together, the top ten hold approximately 8.2% of the sample.

The V and J genes are TRBV10-3 and TRBJ1-1; 9 central nucleotides agree with TRBD1. Sequences were derived from peripheral blood, sampled 360 days after TCRalphabeta/CD19-depleted stem cell transplant. The source is a female patient aged 2-9 years who had a stem cell transplant for Fanconi anemia, so the T cells may come from the graft donor. The CDR3 protein sequence reads: CAISGGVRTGDTEAFF. The DNA sequence is TGTGCCATCAGTGGGGGGGTTAGGACAGGGGACACTGAAGCTTTCTTT.